These 25 T cell receptor beta chains came from one sample sequenced in a study of blood T cell repertoires in COVID-19. Clones were sequenced by immunoSEQ multiplex PCR, and TCRdb holds only the in-frame ones, with some missing. The sample contains 300,000 to 450,000 clones, 80% to 90% of which appear only once. Sequencing was done on a sample of peripheral blood. All receptors come from an older woman with COVID-19, enrolled during active disease.

The chain carries TRBV3-1 (or the pseudogene TRBV3-2) and TRBJ1-1; no definite D call. V was clipped by 0 bases and J by 11 bases, with 7 bases between them. CDR1 is LGHDT and CDR2 is YNNKEL in the germline V gene (reference sequence). The CDR3 extends over 11 amino acids. The CDR3 is CASSQETVAFF. CDR3 sequence (DNA): TGTGCCAGCAGCCAAGAAACTGTGGCTTTCTTT.

The rearrangement joins TRBV7-9 to TRBJ2-7; D is possibly TRBD2 (5 bases). CDR3 length: 12 amino acids. V was cut by 6 bases and J by 6 bases, with 12 bases left in between. The germline V gene has CDR1 SEHNR and CDR2 FQNEAQ (reference sequence). This CDR3 is CASSNTRGEQYF. The CDR3 DNA sequence: TGTGCCAGCAGTAACACTCGGGGCGAGCAGTACTTC.

This chain links TRBV7-2 with TRBJ2-3; D may be TRBD2 (6 bases). The CDR3 spans 15 residues. V was cut by 1 base and J by 5 bases, with 13 bases left in between. Looked up from germline, CDR1 is SGHTA and CDR2 is FQGNSA. This CDR3 reads CASSLGRGGRDTQYF. CDR3 in DNA: TGTGCCAGCAGCTTAGGGCGGGGCGGACGAGATACGCAGTATTTT.

The J gene is TRBJ2-7, the V gene TRBV5-6; D uncertain. The CDR3 length is 14 residues. Trimming left V 3 bases short and J 3 bases short, with 13 bases between. Per the germline V gene, CDR1 is SGHDT and CDR2 is YYEEEE. CDR3 nucleotides: TGTGCCAGCAGCTCTGATTGGCCCGACTACGAGCAGTACTTC. Protein product: CASSSDWPDYEQYF.

The CDR3 bases are TGTGCCAGCCAAGGGGCCCGGACAGGGGTCTATGGCTACACCTTC. Its translation: CASQGARTGVYGYTF. This rearrangement joins TRBV18 to TRBJ1-2, with TRBD1 matching over 9 bases. V lost 8 bases to trimming and J lost 4 bases; unmatched junction nucleotides: 11. The CDR3 is 15 residues long. CDR1 and CDR2 (germline): KGHSH, LQKENI.

The rearrangement uses TRBV4-1 and TRBJ2-2; 9 nucleotides align to TRBD1. V shed 5 bases, J shed 2 bases, and the junction held 6 bases outside the gene matches. CDR1 MGHRA and CDR2 YSYEKL come from the germline V gene. The CDR3 runs 16 residues. CDR3 bases: TGCGCCAGCAGCGTCCGGGGACAGGGAAACACCGGGGAGCTGTTTTTT. This encodes CASSVRGQGNTGELFF.

The rearrangement uses TRBV2 and TRBJ2-2; a weak D match, TRBD1 (6 bases). Germline V gene lookup returns CDR1 SNHLY and CDR2 FYNNEI. This CDR3 region has 15 residues. Trimming cost V 6 bases and J 1 base, with 12 bases left between them. The CDR3 loop is CASSPTGMNTGELFF. For the CDR3, the DNA is TGTGCCAGCAGCCCCACAGGGATGAACACCGGGGAGCTGTTTTTT. Looking up the rest from reference TRBV2 and TRBJ2-2 gives the full variable domain: EPEVTQTPSHQVTQMGQEVILRCVPISNHLYFYWYRQILGQKVEFLVSFYNNEISEKSEIFDDQFSVERPDGSNFTLKIRSTKLEDSAMYFCASSPTGMNTGELFFGEGSRLTVL.

This rearrangement joins TRBV15 to TRBJ2-3, with TRBD1 matching 9 bases. V shed 4 bases, J shed 7 bases, and the junction held 6 bases outside the gene matches. CDR1 is LNHNV and CDR2 is YYDKDF in the germline V gene (reference sequence). This CDR3 region has 14 residues. The CDR3 is CATSMGQGMNTQYF. The CDR3 DNA is TGTGCCACCAGCATGGGACAGGGAATGAATACGCAGTATTTT.

The chain combines TRBV11-2 with TRBJ2-3, with 9 bases aligning to TRBD2. V lost 3 bases to trimming and J lost 2 bases; unmatched junction nucleotides: 3. The CDR3 loop spans 15 amino acids. Germline V gives CDR1 SGHAT, CDR2 FQNNGV. This chain's CDR3 is CASSFSSGVTDTQYF. The CDR3, as DNA: TGTGCCAGCAGCTTCTCTAGCGGGGTCACAGATACGCAGTATTTT.

The rearrangement links TRBV19 to TRBJ2-3; TRBD1 matches at 8 bases. The germline V gene encodes CDR1 LNHDA and CDR2 SQIVND (reference sequence). The CDR3 totals 16 residues. Trimming cost V 5 bases and J 2 bases; bases outside gene matches: 9. The CDR3, as DNA: TGTGCCAGTAGTGCCGGGACAGGTGGGCCCACAGATACGCAGTATTTT. It translates to CASSAGTGGPTDTQYF. Using reference TRBV19 and TRBJ2-3 for the parts outside the CDR3, the full variable domain is DGGITQSPKYLFRKEGQNVTLSCEQNLNHDAMYWYRQDPGQGLRLIYYSQIVNDFQKGDIAEGYSVSREKKESFPLTVTSAQKNPTAFYLCASSAGTGGPTDTQYFGPGTRLTVL.

This chain links TRBV11-3 with TRBJ2-2, with TRBD2 identical over 7 bases. Losses at the gene ends were 8 bases for V and 6 bases for J; bases not matched to a gene: 9. Germline CDR1 and CDR2: SGHNT and YENEEA. This CDR3 has 14 residues. CDR3 protein: CASSRTRSSGELFF. CDR3 coding DNA: TGTGCCAGCTCAAGGACTAGATCTTCCGGGGAGCTGTTTTTT.

This rearrangement joins TRBV27 to TRBJ2-7; D may be TRBD2 (6 bases). V lost 1 base and J 3 bases, leaving 22 bases between the germline ends. There are 18 residues in the CDR3. Germline CDR1 and CDR2: MNHEY and SMNVEV (reference sequence). The CDR3 reads CASSLWQRRGLQNYEQYF. In DNA form, the CDR3 reads TGTGCCAGCAGTTTATGGCAACGGAGGGGCTTACAGAACTACGAGCAGTACTTC.

J is TRBJ1-2 and V is TRBV5-6, with 8 bases lining up with TRBD1. This CDR3 comprises 17 residues. V shed 1 base and J 4 bases; nucleotides not matched to a gene: 12. Germline V gene sequence: CDR1 SGHDT, CDR2 YYEEEE. The CDR3 region is CASSLTSGTGEFYGYTF. CDR3 nucleotide sequence: TGTGCCAGCAGCTTGACGTCAGGGACAGGCGAGTTCTATGGCTACACCTTC.

This sequence joins TRBV5-1 and TRBJ2-2; 7 bases match TRBD2. The V gene end was trimmed by 6 bases and the J gene end by 1 base; junction bases not matched to a gene: 6. CDR3 length equals 15 residues. Germline CDR1 SGHRS, CDR2 YFSETQ. The CDR3 region is CASTPASGNTGELFF. The CDR3 DNA follows: TGCGCCAGCACCCCCGCTAGCGGGAACACCGGGGAGCTGTTTTTT.

This clone was recorded once. The rearrangement uses TRBV19 and TRBJ1-5; 11 nucleotides agree with TRBD1. V lost 5 bases to trimming and J lost 4 bases; unmatched junction nucleotides: 7. This CDR3 is built from 16 residues. The germline V gene encodes CDR1 LNHDA and CDR2 SQIVND (reference sequence). In DNA form, the CDR3 reads TGTGCCAGTAGTCTCTGGACAGGGGGCAGTAATCAGCCCCAGCATTTT. It encodes CASSLWTGGSNQPQHF.

The genes are TRBV27 and TRBJ1-6; no definite D call. Trimming removed 4 bases at V and 6 bases at J, with 13 bases between. The CDR3 covers 15 residues. The germline V gene encodes CDR1 MNHEY and CDR2 SMNVEV (reference sequence). The CDR3 DNA reads TGTGCCAGCAGTTCTCCAACGGAGCTTAATTCACCCCTCCACTTT. It specifies CASSSPTELNSPLHF.

This clone was detected once. CDR3 sequence (DNA): TGCGCCAGCAGCCGGTCCGGGACAGGAGATGAAAAACTGTTTTTT. Translating gives CASSRSGTGDEKLFF. This rearrangement joins TRBV4-1 to TRBJ1-4; 8 bases match TRBD1. The CDR3 has 15 amino acids. The germline gives CDR1 MGHRA, CDR2 YSYEKL. V lost 4 bases and J lost 6; bases outside the gene matches: 7.

V and J are TRBV20-1 and TRBJ1-1; D is possibly TRBD1 (5 bases). CDR1 is DFQATT, CDR2 SNEGSKA, per germline (reference sequence). The CDR3 length is 11 residues. Between the trimmed V and J ends, which lost 1 base and 8 bases, there was a span of 8 bases. The CDR3 DNA follows: TGCAGTGCTAGAGCAGGGCTGGAAGCTTTCTTT. This codes for CSARAGLEAFF.

The CDR3 DNA follows: TGCGCCAGCAGCTATCAGCGGGGGGAAGGGAATACGCAGTATTTT. Its translation: CASSYQRGEGNTQYF. The chain is built from TRBV5-1 and TRBJ2-3, with TRBD2 identical over 9 bases. Germline loops: CDR1 SGHRS, CDR2 YFSETQ. The CDR3 length is 15 residues. The V segment lost 3 bases and the J segment 7 bases; nucleotides outside the gene matches: 9.

This clone was recorded only once. The genes are TRBV11-2 and TRBJ2-5, with D possibly being TRBD2 (5 bases). CDR1 SGHAT and CDR2 FQNNGV come from the germline V gene. V was pared by 5 bases and J by 3 bases, with 16 bases between. There are 15 residues in the CDR3. CDR3 bases: TGTGCCAGCAGCCGAGGACTGGCCTATGAAGAGACCCAGTACTTC. Its protein is CASSRGLAYEETQYF.

The gene calls are TRBV10-2 and TRBJ1-2; TRBD1 matches at 9 bases. This CDR3 has 14 amino acids. Looked up from germline, CDR1 is WSHSY and CDR2 is SAAADI. V was clipped by 2 bases and J by 8 bases; unmatched bases: 6. The CDR3 DNA follows: TGCGCCAGCAGTGAGGTACAGGGGGCCAGAGGCTACACCTTC. Its translation is CASSEVQGARGYTF.

V usage is TRBV9 and J usage is TRBJ2-7; 9 bases agree with TRBD1. This CDR3 contains 14 residues. The junction had 6 bases not matched to a gene; V was cut back by 3 bases and J by 5 bases. Germline V gene data show CDR1 as SGDLS and CDR2 as YYNGEE. Here the CDR3 reads CASSARTGDDEQYF. CDR3 bases: TGTGCCAGCAGCGCTCGGACAGGGGATGACGAGCAGTACTTC.

This chain uses TRBV10-2 with TRBJ1-5; D not resolved. Germline-derived CDR1 and CDR2 are WSHSY and SAAADI. This CDR3 is built from 14 residues. Trimming cost V 4 bases and J 9 bases, with 16 bases left between them. The CDR3 nucleotides are TGCGCCAGCAGTGGTTGGCAGGTTGTAGGGCCCCAGCATTTT. It encodes CASSGWQVVGPQHF.

This clone was seen just once. This chain connects TRBV10-2 to TRBJ1-1; tentatively, D is TRBD1 (5 bases). This CDR3 has 15 amino acids. V was shortened by 2 bases and J by 0 bases, with 10 bases between the two germline ends. Germline loops: CDR1 WSHSY, CDR2 SAAADI. CDR3: CASSEPRGMNTEAFF. CDR3 nucleotides: TGCGCCAGCAGTGAGCCCCGGGGGATGAACACTGAAGCTTTCTTT.

The V gene is TRBV5-4, the J gene TRBJ2-7; 11 bases align to TRBD2. Germline lookup yields CDR1 SGHNT and CDR2 YYREEE (reference sequence). The CDR3 is 16 residues long. V was pared by 0 bases and J by 12 bases, with 14 bases of the junction left unmatched. CDR3 in DNA: TGTGCCAGCAGCTTGGTTCTAGCGGGGGGCTCCCATCGCCTGTACTTC. This gives the protein CASSLVLAGGSHRLYF.